This paragraph covers one TCR beta chain sequence. The antigen it recognizes is unknown. There are no base qualities to consult, and no much larger clone falls within one base. The data are from a study of vaccination effects on CD4 cells after COVID-19 (dated 2022 in TCRdb). For context, the study as a whole: Each participant received two doses of an mRNA SARS-CoV-2 vaccine, either BNT162b2 or mRNA-1273. The full study included approximately nine COVID-19 convalescent patients and several SARS-CoV-2-naive healthy vaccine recipients. SARS-CoV-2 spike-specific CD4+ TCR repertoires from before and after mRNA vaccination were compared in COVID-19 convalescent patients and in infection-naive vaccine recipients. Cultures from other donors in the study were sequenced using the Oncomine TCR Beta short-read assay on an Illumina iSeq 100.

In the ViraFEST assay, PBMC were stimulated with viral peptide pools, and TCR sequencing was then used to find antigen-specific CD4+ T cell clonotypes based on their expansion. After 10 to 11 days of culture, CD4+ T cells were isolated with the EasySep CD4+ T cell isolation kit. The absence of prior SARS-CoV-2 infection in healthy vaccine recipients was confirmed by negative nucleocapsid antibodies before and after vaccination. Each well held fewer than 2.5 million PBMC cultured in IMDM containing approximately 5% human AB serum, roughly 9.6 IU/ml IL-2 and gentamicin, along with roughly 10 ug/ml peptides. On days 3 and 7, half of the culture medium was replaced with fresh IL-2-containing medium. Unless otherwise noted, each peptide stimulation condition was cultured in triplicate wells. PBMC were separated from whole blood using Ficoll-Paque Plus gradient centrifugation and were then either cryopreserved at -140C or used fresh. Overlapping peptide pools spanned the spike proteins of SARS-CoV-2 and the common cold coronaviruses HCoV-NL63, HCoV-OC43 and HCoV-229E. The QIAamp micro DNA kit was used to extract genomic DNA from the cultured CD4+ T cells.

Overall study results and their limits: In healthy vaccine recipients, vaccine-induced clones were almost all SARS-CoV-2 mono-reactive, with only 1 of 255 being cross-reactive with common cold coronaviruses. Marked clonal contraction was observed in both infection-induced and vaccine-induced clones at late post-vaccination timepoints, consistent with waning T cell responses. Limitations of the study were the small number of convalescent patients and the absence of early post-infection timepoints.

The library was prepared using the immunoSEQ multiplex PCR assay. DNA from the cultured, isolated CD4+ T cells was subjected to TCR beta CDR3 sequencing. The authors' pipeline ran thus. Non-productive TCR sequences were discarded, and reads were trimmed to the CDR3 region, with only CDR3s of 7 or more amino acids retained. Antigen-specific clonotypes were identified using the MANAFEST web app by comparison of expansion in peptide wells against reference cultures. To count as positive, a clone had to show expansion at FDR<0.05 compared with the reference and with all other wells, an odds ratio above 5, and a frequency above 0.1% in two replicate wells. Cross-reactive clonotypes were defined as significantly expanded in SARS-CoV-2 spike wells and in at least one common cold coronavirus spike condition. CDR3 similarity was assessed by Levenshtein distance with the stringdist R package, and unrooted trees were built with ape in R 3.6.1. This is the immuneACCESS table as TCRdb keeps it, with only in-frame sequences that have V and J called. A part of the clones is gone; compared with another copy, unresolved V genes explain less than half, and the rest is unexplained. V and J calls and clone size are those listed in that table; D and trimming were worked out from the DNA. For this sample there are some 77,000 clones; under 75% appear just once. 4% of the sample goes to the ten largest clones.

V sheds 4 bases and J sheds 7 bases, leaving 13 bases between their ends. The germline V gene gives CDR1 as MGHRA and CDR2 as YSYEKL. From the cysteine through the phenylalanine, the CDR3 covers 14 amino acids. CDR3 DNA only is kept here, 42 bases in frame from base 1. The material was CD4+ T cells from PBMCs cultured with HCoV-OC43 spike peptides, obtained before COVID-19 vaccination. Read against the paper, the sample's cell subset or site label means: HCoV-OC43 spike overlapping peptide pool stimulation. The sequence was obtained from a human donor who received a COVID-19 vaccine. The chain is assembled from TRBV4-1 and TRBJ1-4; the D gene is possibly TRBD1, with 5 bases matching. Read as DNA, the sequence is TGCGCCAGCAGCCCACCCGGGGGAGTTGAAAAACTGTTTTTT. Its protein is CASSPPGGVEKLFF.